The present T cell receptor (beta chain) was sequenced within a study of blood T cell repertoires in COVID-19. Study context: Samples taken during acute and convalescent COVID-19 were collected in the United States, Italy and Spain. The cDNA or gDNA used as material had been derived from T cells, B-cell-depleted T cells, or PBMCs.

As handled by the study authors: Estimated nucleated cell counts came from reference gene primer amplification. Profiled with immunoSEQ multiplex PCR; TCRdb holds only in-frame clones, not every one. D and trimming were read from the DNA, whereas the V and J calls and clone size are those reported in that table. The data hold more than 85,000 clones, with around 75% observed a single time. This CDR3 is built from 17 residues. Germline assignment: CDR1 ENHRY and CDR2 SYGVKD. J gave up 3 bases and V 4 bases, and 13 bases lay outside the gene matches. This chain connects TRBV10-3 to TRBJ1-2; TRBD1 matches 8 bases. Source material: peripheral blood. The clonotype was recovered from a man aged 65 to 85 with acute or convalescent COVID-19. This CDR3 reads CAISVRVEDRADYGYTF. In DNA form, the CDR3 reads TGTGCCATCAGTGTTCGGGTCGAGGACAGGGCTGACTATGGCTACACCTTC.